This T cell receptor beta chain is drawn from a study of T cells in Graves' hyperthyroidism and ophthalmopathy. Per the germline V gene, CDR1 is SNHLY and CDR2 is FYNNEI. This CDR3 region has 13 residues. The V gene lost 4 bases and the J gene lost 4 bases, with 10 bases spanning the gap. Amplification yielded TCR beta CDR3 regions, with RNA transcripts as the source. First-round RT-PCR with HTBI primers amplified the TCR CDR3 region. From the multiplex PCR reads, TCRdb called clonotypes with MiXCR, one entry per CDR3 protein. The data hold about 380,000 distinct CDR3 sequences, with around 13% observed a single time. This clonotype was picked up many times.

The material sequenced was blood. The chain has TRBV2 and TRBJ1-2; TRBD1 might be the D (5 bases). This receptor was taken from a woman aged 25-40 years with Graves' ophthalmopathy. The CDR3 sequence: CASSVAGPYGYTF. CDR3 DNA sequence: TGTGCCAGCAGTGTTGCGGGACCCTATGGCTACACCTTC.